Below are 18 T cell receptor beta chains sequenced from a single sample in a study of T cells after yellow fever vaccination (dated by TCRdb to between 2018 and 2021). The treatment or condition label on this specimen signifies: live attenuated yellow fever vaccine strain. Library generation was performed with 5' RACE. Instrument used: Illumina NovaSeq 6000. Starting from the raw public reads, TCRdb applied fastp trimming at Q25, assembled clones with MiXCR and retained in-frame beta chains. Each CDR3 protein gets just one entry, which takes the most common genes and DNA from the rows behind it. This sample lists 300,000 to 400,000 distinct CDR3 sequences; 3% to 4.5% were detected once. Clones ranked in the top ten supply roughly 24% of the sample. Sequenced material: PBMCs, taken 5 days after the yellow fever booster vaccination. The receptors originated from a man between 18 and 35 years old who received the YFV17D yellow fever vaccine.

The rearrangement uses TRBV7-9 and TRBJ1-2; TRBD1 might be the D (6 bases). The CDR3 totals 16 residues. CDR1 is SEHNR and CDR2 is FQNEAQ in the germline V gene (reference sequence). The V end was cut by 5 bases, the J end by 1 base, with 17 bases between. The CDR3: CASSPPDRPYNYGYTF. As DNA, the CDR3 is TGTGCCAGCAGCCCTCCCGACAGGCCCTATAACTATGGCTACACCTTC.

V is TRBV24-1 and J is TRBJ1-2, with D hard to call. The CDR3 has 13 residues. In germline, CDR1 is KGHDR, CDR2 SFDVKD. V lost 5 bases and J 7 bases, leaving 13 bases between the germline ends. The CDR3 loop is CATSGSASLGYTF. The CDR3 DNA is TGTGCCACCAGTGGCAGCGCCTCTCTTGGCTACACCTTC.

In this sample, this clonotype turned up a few times. The chain couples TRBV12-3 or TRBV12-4 to TRBJ1-1; perhaps TRBD1 as D (5 bases). There are 16 residues in the CDR3. Trimming left V 3 bases short and J 1 base short, with 15 bases between. CDR3 in DNA: TGTGCCAGCAGTTTTCTTTGGGGGACGGCGAACACTGAAGCTTTCTTT. Its protein product is CASSFLWGTANTEAFF.

This clonotype was seen a few times. The rearrangement joins TRBV7-8 to TRBJ1-1; 7 nucleotides align to TRBD1. The CDR3 totals 15 residues. CDR1 is SGHVS, CDR2 FQNEAQ, per germline. Germline trimming cut 5 bases from V and 0 bases from J; bases unmatched to any gene: 6. This CDR3 is CASSRDRVMNTEAFF. CDR3 DNA: TGTGCCAGCAGCCGCGACAGGGTCATGAACACTGAAGCTTTCTTT.

A few counts support this clonotype. The CDR3 protein is CSATGTGFRNYGYTF. For the CDR3, the DNA is TGCAGTGCCACCGGGACAGGGTTTAGGAACTATGGCTACACCTTC. The J gene is TRBJ1-2, the V gene TRBV20-1; 9 nucleotides align to TRBD1. This CDR3 region has 15 residues. Trimming at V came to 6 bases and at J to 2 bases, leaving 10 bases not matched to a gene. The germline V gene has CDR1 DFQATT and CDR2 SNEGSKA (reference sequence).

This clonotype occurred a few times. V usage is TRBV19 and J usage is TRBJ2-7; D is undetermined. The V end was cut by 2 bases, the J end by 5 bases, with 1 base between. CDR1 and CDR2 from the germline V gene are LNHDA and SQIVND (reference sequence). The CDR3 length is 10 residues. This CDR3 is CASSIHEQYV. CDR3 coding DNA: TGTGCCAGTAGTATACACGAGCAGTACGTC.

Only a few counts were recorded for this clonotype. V usage is TRBV2 and J usage is TRBJ2-7; D tentatively reads TRBD1 or TRBD2 (6 bases each). The CDR3 contains 16 residues. CDR1 and CDR2 from the germline V gene are SNHLY and FYNNEI. Trimming removed 2 bases from V and 3 bases from J, with 17 bases in between. CDR3 sequence: CASSEPLGGLDYEQYV. The CDR3 DNA is TGTGCCAGCAGTGAACCCTTAGGGGGGCTCGACTACGAGCAGTACGTC.

The V and J genes are TRBV11-3 and TRBJ2-1, with D possibly matching TRBD2 (6 bases). Germline V gene lookup returns CDR1 SGHNT and CDR2 YENEEA. The CDR3 runs to 14 residues. Trimming left V 6 bases short and J 7 bases short, with 16 bases between. The CDR3 region has the DNA TGTGCCAGCAGTCCCGGGAGTCCCGGGAATGAGCAGTTCTTC. Protein: CASSPGSPGNEQFF. The whole variable domain, filled in from reference TRBV11-3 and TRBJ2-1, reads EAGVVQSPRYKIIEKKQPVAFWCNPISGHNTLYWYLQNLGQGPELLIRYENEEAVDDSQLPKDRFSAERLKGVDSTLKIQPAELGDSAVYLCASSPGSPGNEQFFGPGTRLTVL.

This chain joins TRBV7-9 and TRBJ1-2; D gene ambiguous. Germline CDR1 and CDR2: SEHNR and FQNEAQ (reference sequence). This CDR3 contains 14 residues. Between the trimmed V and J ends, which lost 4 bases and 3 bases, there was a span of 12 bases. CDR3 in amino acids: CASSYGEAYYGYTF. The CDR3 DNA reads TGTGCCAGCAGCTACGGTGAAGCCTACTATGGCTACACCTTC.

This chain connects TRBV19 to TRBJ2-1; 8 bases agree with TRBD2. Germline V CDR1 and CDR2: LNHDA, SQIVND (reference sequence). This CDR3 comprises 15 residues. V lost 6 bases to trimming and J lost 10 bases; unmatched junction nucleotides: 14. DNA of the CDR3: TGTGCCAGTAGCTTCACTAGCGGTGTTTTAGGGGAGCAGTTCTTC. Protein sequence: CASSFTSGVLGEQFF.

This clonotype has more than one count but fewer than ten. This rearrangement joins TRBV5-6 to TRBJ1-4; possible D gene TRBD1, 5 bases. Trimming left V 4 bases short and J 8 bases short, with 12 bases between. The CDR3 is made up of 13 amino acids. The germline gives CDR1 SGHDT, CDR2 YYEEEE. CDR3 sequence: CASSARVGEKLFF. The CDR3 DNA sequence: TGTGCCAGCAGCGCCAGGGTGGGGGAAAAACTGTTTTTT.

This clonotype was seen repeatedly, ten times or more. The chain combines TRBV20-1 with TRBJ1-4; D not certain. The CDR3 is made up of 13 amino acids. The germline gives CDR1 DFQATT, CDR2 SNEGSKA (reference sequence). Deletions cut 3 bases from V and 3 bases from J, with 8 bases between. For the CDR3, the DNA is TGCAGTGCTAGTTGGGGTTCTAATGAAAAACTGTTTTTT. This encodes CSASWGSNEKLFF.

This chain joins TRBV7-9 and TRBJ2-2; a weak D match, TRBD1 (5 bases). The CDR3 contains 18 residues. Germline assignment: CDR1 SEHNR and CDR2 FQNEAQ (reference sequence). The ends were cut back, 1 base at V and 4 bases at J, with 19 bases in the middle. CDR3 coding DNA: TGTGCCAGCAGCTTAGATCGGACAACTTGGATATTCACCGGGGAGCTGTTTTTT. Residues: CASSLDRTTWIFTGELFF.

V is TRBV20-1 and J is TRBJ2-3; D perhaps matches TRBD1 (5 bases). Trimming took 5 bases from V and 6 from J, leaving 15 bases between them. The germline V gene encodes CDR1 DFQATT and CDR2 SNEGSKA (reference sequence). This CDR3 comprises 13 residues. Written as DNA, the CDR3 is TGCAGTGCTTCCAGGACACCCCCCGATACGCAGTATTTT. Its translation: CSASRTPPDTQYF.

This clonotype was found a few times. The J gene is TRBJ1-2, the V gene TRBV2; D perhaps matches TRBD1 (6 bases). The germline V gene encodes CDR1 SNHLY and CDR2 FYNNEI. The CDR3 has 15 residues. V lost 5 bases to trimming and J lost 3 bases, with 16 bases between them. CDR3 residues: CASSKTGFLDYGYTF. CDR3 sequence (DNA): TGTGCCAGCAGTAAAACAGGGTTTTTGGACTATGGCTACACCTTC.

This clonotype has a count of ten or more. The chain couples TRBV5-6 to TRBJ1-5; the D gene is possibly TRBD1 (5 bases). Trimming stripped 1 base from V and 4 bases from J, with 12 bases between. Germline CDR1 and CDR2: SGHDT and YYEEEE. The CDR3 consists of 15 residues. CDR3 in DNA: TGTGCCAGCAGCTTGACGGGGAAGGGGAATCAGCCCCAGCATTTT. It encodes CASSLTGKGNQPQHF.

There are a few counts of this clonotype. The CDR3 DNA follows: TGTGCCTGGAGCTACGGAGCGAGGACTGGAAACACCATATATTTT. This encodes CAWSYGARTGNTIYF. The genes are TRBV30 and TRBJ1-3, with no clear D. The V end was cut by 3 bases, the J end by 2 bases, with 14 bases between. The germline V gene has CDR1 GTSNPN and CDR2 SVGIG (reference sequence). The CDR3 spans 15 residues.

V is TRBV29-1 and J is TRBJ2-2, with 8 positions matching TRBD1. The CDR3 sequence is 13 residues long. The V segment lost 6 bases and the J segment 7 bases; nucleotides outside the gene matches: 7. Per germline, CDR1 SQVTM and CDR2 ANQGSEA. The CDR3 nucleotides are TGCAGCGTGACTCCAGGGACAGGCGGGGAGCTGTTTTTT. Protein: CSVTPGTGGELFF.